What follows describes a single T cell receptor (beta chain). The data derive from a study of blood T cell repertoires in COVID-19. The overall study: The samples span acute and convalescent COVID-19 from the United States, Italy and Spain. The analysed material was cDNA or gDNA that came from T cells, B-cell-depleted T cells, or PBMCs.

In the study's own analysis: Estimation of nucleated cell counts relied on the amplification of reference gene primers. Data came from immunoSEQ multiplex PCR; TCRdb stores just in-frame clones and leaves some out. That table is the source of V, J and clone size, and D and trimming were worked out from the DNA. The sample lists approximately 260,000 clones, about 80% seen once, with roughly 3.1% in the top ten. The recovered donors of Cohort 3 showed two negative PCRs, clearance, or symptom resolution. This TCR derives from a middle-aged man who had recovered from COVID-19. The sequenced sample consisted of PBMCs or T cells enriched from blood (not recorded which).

The CDR3 DNA reads as TGTGCCAGCAGTCCCACTAGCGGACACAATGAGCAGTTCTTC. Protein sequence: CASSPTSGHNEQFF. The V gene is TRBV7-9, the J gene TRBJ2-1; 8 bases line up with TRBD2. V shed 6 bases, J shed 5 bases, and the junction held 6 bases outside the gene matches. Germline V lookup: CDR1 SEHNR, CDR2 FQNEAQ (reference sequence). The CDR3 sequence is 14 residues long.